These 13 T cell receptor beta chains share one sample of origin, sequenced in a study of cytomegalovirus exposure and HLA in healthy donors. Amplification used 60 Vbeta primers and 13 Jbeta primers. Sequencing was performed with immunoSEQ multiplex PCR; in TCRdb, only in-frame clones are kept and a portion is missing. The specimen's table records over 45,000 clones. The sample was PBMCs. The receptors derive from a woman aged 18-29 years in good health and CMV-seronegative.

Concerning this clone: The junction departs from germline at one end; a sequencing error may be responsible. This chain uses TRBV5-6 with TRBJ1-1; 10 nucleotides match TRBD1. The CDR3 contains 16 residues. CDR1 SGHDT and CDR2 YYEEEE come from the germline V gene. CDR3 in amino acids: CASSLDRGEMNTEAFF. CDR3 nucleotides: TGTGCCAGCAGTTTGGACAGGGGGGAGATGAACACTGAAGCTTTCTTT.

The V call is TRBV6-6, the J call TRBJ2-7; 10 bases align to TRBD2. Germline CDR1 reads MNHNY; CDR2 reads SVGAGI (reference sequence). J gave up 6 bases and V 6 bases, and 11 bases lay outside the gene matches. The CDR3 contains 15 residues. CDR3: CASSSLAGRAGEQYF. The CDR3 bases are TGTGCCAGCAGCTCACTAGCGGGACGTGCCGGCGAGCAGTACTTC.

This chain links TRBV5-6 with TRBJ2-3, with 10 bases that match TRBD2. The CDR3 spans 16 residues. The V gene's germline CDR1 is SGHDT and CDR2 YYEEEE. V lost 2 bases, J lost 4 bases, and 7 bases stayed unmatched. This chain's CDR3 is CASSFSGGMVSDTQYF. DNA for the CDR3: TGTGCCAGCAGCTTTAGCGGGGGGATGGTCTCAGATACGCAGTATTTT. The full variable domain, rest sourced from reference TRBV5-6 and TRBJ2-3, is DAGVTQSPTHLIKTRGQQVTLRCSPKSGHDTVSWYQQALGQGPQFIFQYYEEEERQRGNFPDRFSGHQFPNYSSELNVNALLLGDSALYLCASSFSGGMVSDTQYFGPGTRLTVL.

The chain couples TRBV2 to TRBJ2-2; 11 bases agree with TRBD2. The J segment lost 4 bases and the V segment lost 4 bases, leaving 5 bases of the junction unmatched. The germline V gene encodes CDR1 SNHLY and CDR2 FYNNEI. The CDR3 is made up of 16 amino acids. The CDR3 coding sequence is TGTGCCAGCAGTGGACATACTAGCGGGGGCACCGGGGAGCTGTTTTTT. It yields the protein CASSGHTSGGTGELFF.

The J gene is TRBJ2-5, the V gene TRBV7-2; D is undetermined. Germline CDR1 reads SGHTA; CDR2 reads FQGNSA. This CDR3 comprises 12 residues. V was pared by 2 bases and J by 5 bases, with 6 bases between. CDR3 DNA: TGTGCCAGCAGCTTACAGGTGGAGACCCAGTACTTC. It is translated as CASSLQVETQYF. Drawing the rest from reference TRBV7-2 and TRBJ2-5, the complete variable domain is GAGVSQSPSNKVTEKGKDVELRCDPISGHTALYWYRQSLGQGLEFLIYFQGNSAPDKSGLPSDRFSAERTGGSVSTLTIQRTQQEDSAVYLCASSLQVETQYFGPGTRLLVL.

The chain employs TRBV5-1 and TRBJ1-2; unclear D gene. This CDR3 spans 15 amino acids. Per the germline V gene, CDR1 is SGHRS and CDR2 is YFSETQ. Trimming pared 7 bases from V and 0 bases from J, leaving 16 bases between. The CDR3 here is CASSSTGPPNYGYTF. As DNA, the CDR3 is TGCGCCAGCTCCTCCACGGGTCCTCCTAACTATGGCTACACCTTC.

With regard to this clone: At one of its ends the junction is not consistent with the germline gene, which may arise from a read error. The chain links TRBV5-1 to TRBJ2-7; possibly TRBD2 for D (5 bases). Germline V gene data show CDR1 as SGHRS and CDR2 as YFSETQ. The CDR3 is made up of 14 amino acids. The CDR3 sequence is CASSSGSPDGLLNF. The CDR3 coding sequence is TGCGCCAGCAGTTCTGGATCCCCGGACGGACTTCTGAACTTC.

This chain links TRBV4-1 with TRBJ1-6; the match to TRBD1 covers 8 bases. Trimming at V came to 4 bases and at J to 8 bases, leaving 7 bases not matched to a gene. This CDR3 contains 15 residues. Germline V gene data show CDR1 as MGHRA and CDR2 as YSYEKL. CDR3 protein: CASSPFGQGDSPLHF. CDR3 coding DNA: TGCGCCAGCAGCCCATTTGGACAGGGTGATTCACCCCTCCACTTT.

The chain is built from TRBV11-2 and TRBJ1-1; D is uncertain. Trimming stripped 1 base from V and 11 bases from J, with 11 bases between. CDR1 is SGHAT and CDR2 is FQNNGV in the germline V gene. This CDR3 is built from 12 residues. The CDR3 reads CASSLGAMLAFF. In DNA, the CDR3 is TGTGCCAGCAGCTTAGGGGCGATGTTGGCTTTCTTT.

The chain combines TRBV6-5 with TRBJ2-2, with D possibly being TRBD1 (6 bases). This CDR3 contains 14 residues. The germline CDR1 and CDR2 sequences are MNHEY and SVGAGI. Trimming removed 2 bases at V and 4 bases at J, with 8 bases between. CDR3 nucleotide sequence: TGTGCCAGCAGTTACGGCAGGGGCACCGGGGAGCTGTTTTTT. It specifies CASSYGRGTGELFF.

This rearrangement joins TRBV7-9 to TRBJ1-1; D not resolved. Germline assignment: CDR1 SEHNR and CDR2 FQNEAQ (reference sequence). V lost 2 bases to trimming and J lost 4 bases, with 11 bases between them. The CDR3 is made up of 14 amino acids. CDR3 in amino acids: CASSLQAGSTEAFF. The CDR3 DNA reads TGTGCCAGCAGCTTACAGGCGGGGAGCACTGAAGCTTTCTTT.

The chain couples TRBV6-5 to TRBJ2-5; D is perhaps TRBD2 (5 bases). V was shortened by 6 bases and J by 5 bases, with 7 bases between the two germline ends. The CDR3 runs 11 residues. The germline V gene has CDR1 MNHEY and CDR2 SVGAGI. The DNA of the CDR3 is TGTGCCAGCAGCTCGGGGGAGACCCAGTACTTC. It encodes CASSSGETQYF.

CDR3 sequence reads: CASSPLAGEQYF. The CDR3 DNA follows: TGTGCCAGCAGTCCCCTAGCGGGAGAGCAGTACTTC. The gene calls are TRBV27 and TRBJ2-7, with 9 bases identical to TRBD2. Germline trimming cut 5 bases from V and 7 bases from J; bases unmatched to any gene: 3. Germline CDR1 MNHEY, CDR2 SMNVEV (reference sequence). This CDR3 region has 12 residues.